The 20 T cell receptor beta chains in this list originate from one sample, sequenced in a study of PD-L1 blockade in urothelial cancer. The time point denotes: pretreatment peripheral blood. This table comes from immunoSEQ multiplex PCR, and its TCRdb copy is limited to in-frame clones, with some not included. The sample holds roughly 130,000 clones, 70% to 85% seen once. Sequencing used PBMCs, obtained around atezolizumab (anti-PD-L1) treatment. The receptors stem from a man aged 45-65 years with urothelial cancer.

For the CDR3, the DNA is TGTGCCAGCAGTTCGCCCACCGGACTAGCGGGAGGGCCGAGCTCCTACAATGAGCAGTTCTTC. This sequence encodes CASSSPTGLAGGPSSYNEQFF. The genes are TRBV27 and TRBJ2-1; 15 positions match TRBD2. Germline CDR1 MNHEY, CDR2 SMNVEV (reference sequence). The CDR3 covers 21 residues. The V segment lost 4 bases and the J segment 0 bases; nucleotides outside the gene matches: 13.

This clone was detected many times. The chain carries TRBV6-1 and TRBJ2-2; 7 bases map to TRBD2. V lost 6 bases to trimming and J lost 3 bases; unmatched junction nucleotides: 7. The CDR3 sequence is 15 residues long. The V gene's germline CDR1 is MNHNS and CDR2 SASEGT. In DNA, the CDR3 is TGTGCCAGCAGGGGGGGACTACTCGACACCGGGGAGCTGTTTTTT. Translation gives CASRGGLLDTGELFF.

The rearrangement uses TRBV4-1 and TRBJ1-4, with D uncertain. Germline CDR1 is MGHRA and CDR2 is YSYEKL. There are 15 residues in the CDR3. The germline V and J ends were trimmed by 4 bases and 1 base, with 10 bases remaining between them. The DNA for the CDR3 is TGCGCCAGCAGCCCGCACCTAATAACTAATGAAAAACTGTTTTTT. It is translated as CASSPHLITNEKLFF.

This sequence joins TRBV30 and TRBJ1-2; D remains ambiguous. Germline CDR1 GTSNPN, CDR2 SVGIG (reference sequence). V shed 4 bases and J shed 1 base, with 10 bases lying between them. CDR3 size: 13 residues. The CDR3 sequence: CAWTPGINYGYTF. In DNA form, the CDR3 reads TGTGCCTGGACACCAGGAATTAACTATGGCTACACCTTC.

The genes are TRBV6-6 and TRBJ2-2; 9 positions agree with TRBD2. The CDR3 runs 16 residues. V trimming: 2 bases; J trimming: 10 bases; junction bases outside the gene matches: 11. CDR1 is MNHNY and CDR2 is SVGAGI in the germline V gene (reference sequence). CDR3 bases: TGTGCCAGCAGTTACGTTAGGGGGACTAGCCGCGTGGAGCTGTTTTTT. The encoded protein is CASSYVRGTSRVELFF.

This chain joins TRBV4-2 and TRBJ1-6; 7 bases agree with TRBD1. This CDR3 is 14 amino acids long. J was trimmed by 9 bases and V by 4 bases; bases with no gene match: 6. Germline values: CDR1 LGHNA, CDR2 YNFKEQ. CDR3 residues: CASSRDRVSSPLHF. CDR3 bases: TGTGCCAGCAGCCGAGACAGGGTGAGTTCACCCCTCCACTTT.

V is TRBV28 and J is TRBJ2-7; 10 bases are shared with TRBD1. The CDR3 covers 15 residues. CDR1 is MDHEN, CDR2 SYDVKM, per germline. Trimming cost V 0 bases and J 4 bases; bases outside gene matches: 3. The CDR3 spells CASSLWGQGLYEQYF. The CDR3 DNA reads TGTGCCAGCAGTTTATGGGGACAGGGGCTGTACGAGCAGTACTTC.

This clone was detected only a few times. The genes are TRBV2 and TRBJ1-6; D is ambiguous. Deletions cut 3 bases from V and 11 bases from J, with 11 bases between. The CDR3 contains 13 residues. Germline assignment: CDR1 SNHLY and CDR2 FYNNEI. CDR3 nucleotide sequence: TGTGCCAGCAGTGATCGGGGTGGGGCACCCCTCCACTTT. It yields the protein CASSDRGGAPLHF.

The chain has TRBV19 and TRBJ1-1; 7 bases fit TRBD1. The germline CDR1 and CDR2 sequences are LNHDA and SQIVND (reference sequence). The CDR3 runs 13 residues. Trimming cost V 7 bases and J 0 bases; bases outside gene matches: 2. The CDR3 DNA sequence: TGTGCCAGTAACAGGGGCTTGAACACTGAAGCTTTCTTT. It specifies CASNRGLNTEAFF.

The gene calls are TRBV28 and TRBJ2-3; 7 bases are a match to TRBD1. Germline values: CDR1 MDHEN, CDR2 SYDVKM. This CDR3 is built from 16 residues. V shed 4 bases, J shed 1 base, and the junction held 8 bases outside the gene matches. In DNA, the CDR3 is TGTGCCAGCAGTTCGCCCCAGGGGGACGGCACAGATACGCAGTATTTT. Its translation: CASSSPQGDGTDTQYF.

The J gene is TRBJ2-2, the V gene TRBV2; 10 bases align to TRBD1. After removal of 7 bases from V and 4 bases from J, the junction contained 6 bases not matched to a gene. The CDR3 loop spans 15 amino acids. CDR1 SNHLY and CDR2 FYNNEI come from the germline V gene. The CDR3 is CASTGTGDFTGELFF. CDR3 in DNA: TGTGCCAGCACAGGGACAGGGGACTTCACCGGGGAGCTGTTTTTT.

The V gene is TRBV7-9, the J gene TRBJ1-6; D not certain. Germline V lookup: CDR1 SEHNR, CDR2 FQNEAQ (reference sequence). The CDR3 sequence is 14 residues long. The germline V and J ends were trimmed by 4 bases and 0 bases, with 4 bases remaining between them. CDR3 in amino acids: CASSSSSYNSPLHF. The CDR3 DNA is TGTGCCAGCAGCTCGAGCTCCTATAATTCACCCCTCCACTTT.

J is TRBJ1-5 and V is TRBV7-2, with TRBD1 matching over 9 bases. The CDR3 spans 15 residues. The V segment lost 5 bases and the J segment 7 bases; nucleotides outside the gene matches: 9. The germline CDR1 and CDR2 sequences are SGHTA and FQGNSA. This CDR3 reads CASSPMGQGGQPQHF. Here the CDR3 DNA reads TGTGCCAGCAGCCCGATGGGACAGGGAGGACAGCCCCAGCATTTT. Full variable domain (outside the CDR3, taken from reference TRBV7-2 and TRBJ1-5): GAGVSQSPSNKVTEKGKDVELRCDPISGHTALYWYRQSLGQGLEFLIYFQGNSAPDKSGLPSDRFSAERTGGSVSTLTIQRTQQEDSAVYLCASSPMGQGGQPQHFGDGTRLSIL.

This chain joins TRBV28 and TRBJ2-4, with TRBD1 as a possible D gene (8 bases). The V gene lost 1 base and the J gene lost 7 bases, with 11 bases spanning the gap. Germline lookup yields CDR1 MDHEN and CDR2 SYDVKM. The CDR3 covers 14 residues. The CDR3 bases are TGTGCCAGCAGTTTATACAGGGGGGGGAACATTCAGTACTTC. This encodes CASSLYRGGNIQYF.

The chain recombines TRBV14 with TRBJ2-5; D gene ambiguous. V was cut by 1 base and J by 6 bases, with 6 bases left in between. The CDR3 contains 12 residues. Germline CDR1 and CDR2: SGHDN and FVKESK. CDR3 loop: CASSQGFKTQYF. As DNA, the CDR3 is TGTGCCAGCAGCCAAGGTTTTAAGACCCAGTACTTC.

V usage is TRBV4-1 and J usage is TRBJ2-5; D unresolved. This CDR3 has 16 amino acids. V lost 2 bases to trimming and J lost 1 base, with 14 bases between them. Germline CDR1 is MGHRA and CDR2 is YSYEKL. DNA of the CDR3: TGCGCCAGCAGCCAATCACACACAGAAATCCAAGAGACCCAGTACTTC. The encoded protein is CASSQSHTEIQETQYF.

Only a few counts were recorded for this clone. The gene calls are TRBV6-5 and TRBJ2-1; 8 bases fit TRBD2. CDR1 is MNHEY, CDR2 SVGAGI, per germline. The CDR3 covers 15 residues. V lost 10 bases and J lost 7; bases outside the gene matches: 15. CDR3 DNA sequence: TGTGCCACCTCTCGAGCGGGAGATATGCGGAATGAGCAGTTCTTC. Its translation is CATSRAGDMRNEQFF.

This chain connects TRBV19 to TRBJ2-7; 8 bases match TRBD2. Germline CDR1 LNHDA, CDR2 SQIVND (reference sequence). The V and J ends lost 5 bases and 4 bases, in that order; junction bases with no gene match: 10. The CDR3 length is 15 residues. This CDR3 reads CASSPRTSSGYEQYF. In DNA form, the CDR3 reads TGTGCCAGTAGTCCCCGGACTAGCTCGGGGTACGAGCAGTACTTC.

This chain uses TRBV10-2 with TRBJ2-3, with 9 bases aligning to TRBD2. The germline V gene has CDR1 WSHSY and CDR2 SAAADI. The CDR3 loop spans 15 amino acids. Unmatched junction bases numbered 5, after V lost 6 bases and J lost 1 base. The CDR3 DNA reads TGCGCCAGCAGCTTGACTAGCGGCCGCACAGATACGCAGTATTTT. The encoded protein is CASSLTSGRTDTQYF.

This chain's CDR3 is CASSFPRTVYGYTF. CDR3 nucleotide sequence: TGTGCCAGTAGTTTCCCCCGGACAGTCTATGGCTACACCTTC. V usage is TRBV19 and J usage is TRBJ1-2; D may be TRBD1 (6 bases). This CDR3 contains 14 residues. Germline lookup yields CDR1 LNHDA and CDR2 SQIVND (reference sequence). Between the trimmed V and J ends, which lost 5 bases and 4 bases, there was a span of 14 bases.